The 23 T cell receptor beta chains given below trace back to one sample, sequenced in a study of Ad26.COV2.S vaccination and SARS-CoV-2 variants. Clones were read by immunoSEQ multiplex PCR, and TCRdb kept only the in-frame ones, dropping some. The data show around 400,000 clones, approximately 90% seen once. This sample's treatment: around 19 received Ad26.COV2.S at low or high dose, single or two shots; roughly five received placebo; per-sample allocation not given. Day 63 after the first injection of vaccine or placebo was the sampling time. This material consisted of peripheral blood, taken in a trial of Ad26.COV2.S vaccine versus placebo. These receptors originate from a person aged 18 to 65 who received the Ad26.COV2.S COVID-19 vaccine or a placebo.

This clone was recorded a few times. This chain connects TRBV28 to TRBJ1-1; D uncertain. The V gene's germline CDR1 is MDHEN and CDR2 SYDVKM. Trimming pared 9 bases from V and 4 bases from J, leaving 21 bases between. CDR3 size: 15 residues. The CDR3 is CASPPRPIRGTEAFF. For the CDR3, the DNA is TGTGCCAGTCCCCCCCGACCCATCCGGGGCACTGAAGCTTTCTTT.

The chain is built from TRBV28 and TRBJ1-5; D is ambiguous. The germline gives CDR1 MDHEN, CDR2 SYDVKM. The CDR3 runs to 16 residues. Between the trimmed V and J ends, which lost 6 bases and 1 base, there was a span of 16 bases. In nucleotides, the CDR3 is TGTGCCAGCAGCCTCAGACACCGTGGGAGCAATCAGCCCCAGCATTTT. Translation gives CASSLRHRGSNQPQHF.

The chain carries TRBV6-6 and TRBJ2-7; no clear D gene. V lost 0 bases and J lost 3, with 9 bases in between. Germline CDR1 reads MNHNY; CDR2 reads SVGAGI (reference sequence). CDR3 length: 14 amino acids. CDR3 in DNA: TGTGCCAGCAGTTACTCGGGGTGGGACTACGAGCAGTACTTC. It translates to CASSYSGWDYEQYF.

The CDR3 region has the DNA TGTGCCAGTAGGACGAACTATGGCTACACCTTC. Its protein is CASRTNYGYTF. The rearrangement uses TRBV19 and TRBJ1-2; D not resolved. This CDR3 is built from 11 residues. V was trimmed by 6 bases and J by 2 bases, leaving 4 bases between them. CDR1 is LNHDA, CDR2 SQIVND, per germline (reference sequence).

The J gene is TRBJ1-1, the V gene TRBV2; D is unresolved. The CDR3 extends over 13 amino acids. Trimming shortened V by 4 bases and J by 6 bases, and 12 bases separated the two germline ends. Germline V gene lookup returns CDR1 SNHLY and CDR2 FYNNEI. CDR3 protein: CASSVEGRAEAFF. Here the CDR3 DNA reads TGTGCCAGCAGTGTCGAAGGAAGGGCTGAAGCTTTCTTT.

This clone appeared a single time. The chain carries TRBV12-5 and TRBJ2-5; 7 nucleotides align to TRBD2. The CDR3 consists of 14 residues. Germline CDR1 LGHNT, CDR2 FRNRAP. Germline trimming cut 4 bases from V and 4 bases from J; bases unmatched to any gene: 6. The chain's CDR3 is CASGWGGLRETQYF. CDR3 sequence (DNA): TGTGCTAGTGGTTGGGGGGGACTCAGAGAGACCCAGTACTTC.

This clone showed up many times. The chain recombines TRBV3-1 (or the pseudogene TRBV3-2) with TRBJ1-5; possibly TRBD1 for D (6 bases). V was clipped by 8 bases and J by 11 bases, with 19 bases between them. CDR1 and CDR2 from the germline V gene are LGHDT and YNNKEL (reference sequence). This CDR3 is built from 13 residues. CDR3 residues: CASSHGGGTSQHF. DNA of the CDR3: TGTGCCAGCTCCCACGGAGGGGGGACGTCCCAGCATTTT.

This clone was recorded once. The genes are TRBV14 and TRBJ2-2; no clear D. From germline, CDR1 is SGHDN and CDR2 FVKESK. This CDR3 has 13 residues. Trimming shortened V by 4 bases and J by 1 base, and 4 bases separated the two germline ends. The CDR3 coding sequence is TGTGCCAGCAGCCTCGGGAACACCGGGGAGCTGTTTTTT. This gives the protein CASSLGNTGELFF.

The CDR3 region is CASSLDLSPDNEQFF. The CDR3 nucleotides read TGTGCCAGCAGCTTAGATCTGAGCCCAGACAATGAGCAGTTCTTC. The chain combines TRBV11-3 with TRBJ2-1; D unclear. V dropped 0 bases and J dropped 5 bases, with 11 bases sitting between them. This CDR3 contains 15 residues. Germline loops: CDR1 SGHNT, CDR2 YENEEA.

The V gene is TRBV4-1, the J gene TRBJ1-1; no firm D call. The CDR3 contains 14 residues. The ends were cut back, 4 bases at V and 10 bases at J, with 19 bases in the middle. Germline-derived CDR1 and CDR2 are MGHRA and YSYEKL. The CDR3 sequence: CASSLSGKAGGAFF. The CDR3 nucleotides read TGCGCCAGCAGCCTTTCGGGGAAGGCCGGAGGAGCTTTCTTT.

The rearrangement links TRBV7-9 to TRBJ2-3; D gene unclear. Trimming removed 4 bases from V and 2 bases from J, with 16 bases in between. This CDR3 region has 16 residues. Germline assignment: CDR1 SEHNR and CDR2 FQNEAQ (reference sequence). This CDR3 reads CASSSGVLRFTDTQYF. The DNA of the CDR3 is TGTGCCAGCAGCTCTGGGGTCCTCCGCTTCACAGATACGCAGTATTTT.

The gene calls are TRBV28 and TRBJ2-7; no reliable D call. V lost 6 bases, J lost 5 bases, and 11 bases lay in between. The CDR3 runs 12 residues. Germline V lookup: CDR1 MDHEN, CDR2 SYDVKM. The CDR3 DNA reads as TGTGCCAGCAGCCGGAAGACGGACGAGCAGTACTTC. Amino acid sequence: CASSRKTDEQYF.

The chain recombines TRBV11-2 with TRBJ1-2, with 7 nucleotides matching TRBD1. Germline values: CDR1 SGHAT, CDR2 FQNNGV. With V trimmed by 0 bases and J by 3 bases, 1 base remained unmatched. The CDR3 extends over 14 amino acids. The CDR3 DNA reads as TGTGCCAGCAGCTTAGATACAGGGGACTATGGCTACACCTTC. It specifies CASSLDTGDYGYTF.

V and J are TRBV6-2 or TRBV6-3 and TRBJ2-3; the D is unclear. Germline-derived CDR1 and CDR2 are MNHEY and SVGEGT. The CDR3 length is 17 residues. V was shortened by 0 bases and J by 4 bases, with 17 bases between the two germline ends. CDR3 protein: CASSYSPGASTPDTQYF. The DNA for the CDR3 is TGTGCCAGCAGTTACTCCCCGGGCGCTTCTACCCCAGATACGCAGTATTTT.

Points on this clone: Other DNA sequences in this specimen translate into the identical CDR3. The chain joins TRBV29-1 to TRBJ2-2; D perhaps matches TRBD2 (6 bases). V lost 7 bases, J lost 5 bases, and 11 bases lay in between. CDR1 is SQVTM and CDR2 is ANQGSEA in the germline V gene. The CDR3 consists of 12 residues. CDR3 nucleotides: TGCAGCGCCGCCGGGGGAACCGGGGAGCTGTTTTTT. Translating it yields CSAAGGTGELFF.

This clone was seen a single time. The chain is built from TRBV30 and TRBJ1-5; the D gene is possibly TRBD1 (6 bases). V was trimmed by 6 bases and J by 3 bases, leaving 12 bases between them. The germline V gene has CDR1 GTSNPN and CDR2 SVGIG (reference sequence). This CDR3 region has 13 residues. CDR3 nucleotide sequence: TGTGCCTGCTCGGGGGGCGTCAATCAGCCCCAGCATTTT. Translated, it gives CACSGGVNQPQHF. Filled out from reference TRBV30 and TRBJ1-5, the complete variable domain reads SQTIHQWPATLVQPVGSPLSLECTVEGTSNPNLYWYRQAAGRGLQLLFYSVGIGQISSEVPQNLSASRPQDRQFILSSKKLLLSDSGFYLCACSGGVNQPQHFGDGTRLSIL.

In DNA, the CDR3 is TGTGCCAGCAGCTTAGGAACAGGGACGGCCTACGAGCAGTACTTC. Protein sequence: CASSLGTGTAYEQYF. The chain recombines TRBV7-6 with TRBJ2-7; possibly TRBD1 for D (6 bases). CDR3 length: 15 amino acids. CDR1 is SGHVS and CDR2 is FNYEAQ in the germline V gene. V lost 1 base and J 2 bases, leaving 12 bases between the germline ends.

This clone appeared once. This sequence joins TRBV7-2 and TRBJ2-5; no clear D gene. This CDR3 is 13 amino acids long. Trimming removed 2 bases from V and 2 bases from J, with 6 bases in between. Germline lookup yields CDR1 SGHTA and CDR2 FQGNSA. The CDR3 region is CASSLLGQETQYF. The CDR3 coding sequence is TGTGCCAGCAGCTTATTGGGTCAAGAGACCCAGTACTTC. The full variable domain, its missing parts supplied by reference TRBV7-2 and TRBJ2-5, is GAGVSQSPSNKVTEKGKDVELRCDPISGHTALYWYRQSLGQGLEFLIYFQGNSAPDKSGLPSDRFSAERTGGSVSTLTIQRTQQEDSAVYLCASSLLGQETQYFGPGTRLLVL.

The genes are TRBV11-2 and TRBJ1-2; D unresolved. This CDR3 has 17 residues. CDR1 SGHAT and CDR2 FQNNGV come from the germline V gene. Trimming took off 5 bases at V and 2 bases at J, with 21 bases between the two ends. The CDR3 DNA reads TGTGCCAGCAGCCCTGGAGGGAGGGCCCTCGTAAACTATGGCTACACCTTC. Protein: CASSPGGRALVNYGYTF.

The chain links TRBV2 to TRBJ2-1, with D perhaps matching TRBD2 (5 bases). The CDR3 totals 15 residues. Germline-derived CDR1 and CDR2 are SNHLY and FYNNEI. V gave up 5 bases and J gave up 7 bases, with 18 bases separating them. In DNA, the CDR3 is TGTGCCAGCAGTACCGGGGTCCGGACTTGGAATGAGCAGTTCTTC. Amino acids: CASSTGVRTWNEQFF.

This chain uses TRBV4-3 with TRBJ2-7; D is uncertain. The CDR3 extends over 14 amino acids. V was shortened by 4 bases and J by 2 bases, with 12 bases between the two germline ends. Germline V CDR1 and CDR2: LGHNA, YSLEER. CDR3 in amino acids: CASSPTVSAYEQYF. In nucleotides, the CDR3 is TGCGCCAGCAGCCCCACGGTCTCAGCCTACGAGCAGTACTTC.

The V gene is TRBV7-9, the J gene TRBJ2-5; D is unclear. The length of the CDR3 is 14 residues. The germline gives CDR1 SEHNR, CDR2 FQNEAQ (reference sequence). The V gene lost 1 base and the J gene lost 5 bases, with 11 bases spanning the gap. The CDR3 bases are TGTGCCAGCAGCTTAGAGGAACCCAGGGAGACCCAGTACTTC. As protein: CASSLEEPRETQYF.

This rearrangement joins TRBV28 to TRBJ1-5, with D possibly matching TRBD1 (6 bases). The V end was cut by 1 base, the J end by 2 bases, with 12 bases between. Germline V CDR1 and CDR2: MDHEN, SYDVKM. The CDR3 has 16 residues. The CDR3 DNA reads TGTGCCAGCAGTTTATTGGGGGCCGGAGGCAATCAGCCCCAGCATTTT. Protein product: CASSLLGAGGNQPQHF.